Listed here are 21 T cell receptor beta chains from one sample, sequenced in a study of early T cells in non-severe SARS-CoV-2 infection. TCRdb re-analysed the 5' RACE reads in MiXCR, keeping a single row per CDR3 protein. The table lists around 82,000 distinct CDR3 sequences, more than 10% of them singletons. Sequenced material: whole blood. Receptor source: an adult who was a healthcare worker with PCR-confirmed SARS-CoV-2 infection or an uninfected control (not recorded which).

The table lists this clonotype with a few counts. The chain links TRBV7-3 to TRBJ1-5; D is unclear. Per germline, CDR1 SGHTA and CDR2 FQGTGA. Trimming shortened V by 1 base and J by 6 bases, and 7 bases separated the two germline ends. The CDR3 runs to 13 residues. This chain's CDR3 is CASSLRGGQPQHF. The CDR3 DNA reads TGTGCCAGCAGCTTAAGGGGTGGTCAGCCCCAGCATTTT.

This clonotype was seen only once. The rearrangement uses TRBV6-5 and TRBJ2-3; tentative D call: TRBD2 (6 bases). The germline V gene has CDR1 MNHEY and CDR2 SVGAGI. The ends were cut back, 6 bases at V and 1 base at J, with 14 bases in the middle. CDR3 length equals 15 residues. CDR3: CASREGATGTDTQYF. Written as DNA, the CDR3 is TGTGCCAGCAGGGAGGGAGCCACTGGCACAGATACGCAGTATTTT.

This clonotype was seen at least ten times. The V call is TRBV2, the J call TRBJ1-6; TRBD1 is a possible D gene (6 bases). V dropped 3 bases and J dropped 7 bases, with 16 bases sitting between them. The germline gives CDR1 SNHLY, CDR2 FYNNEI. CDR3 size: 16 residues. Here the CDR3 DNA reads TGTGCCAGCAGTGACGGATCAGGGGATTGGAATTCACCCCTCCACTTT. This codes for CASSDGSGDWNSPLHF.

The rearrangement uses TRBV19 and TRBJ1-5; 9 positions agree with TRBD1. V was clipped by 6 bases and J by 5 bases; unmatched bases: 11. Germline lookup yields CDR1 LNHDA and CDR2 SQIVND (reference sequence). The CDR3 is made up of 16 amino acids. CDR3 residues: CASRDSGQGGHQPQHF. In DNA, the CDR3 is TGTGCCAGTAGGGACTCGGGACAGGGAGGCCATCAGCCCCAGCATTTT.

This chain links TRBV5-1 with TRBJ2-3; 9 positions match TRBD1. The germline V gene has CDR1 SGHRS and CDR2 YFSETQ. The J segment lost 2 bases and the V segment lost 3 bases, leaving 7 bases of the junction unmatched. This CDR3 comprises 16 residues. As DNA, the CDR3 is TGCGCCAGCAGCTCCGGACAGGGGCCGACCACAGATACGCAGTATTTT. Its protein is CASSSGQGPTTDTQYF.

This clonotype was observed many times. The chain's CDR3 is CSAATGSGGGSPLHF. The DNA of the CDR3 is TGCAGTGCCGCAACAGGGTCAGGTGGGGGTTCACCCCTCCACTTT. The chain carries TRBV20-1 and TRBJ1-6; D may be TRBD1 (6 bases). The CDR3 has 15 amino acids. Germline V lookup: CDR1 DFQATT, CDR2 SNEGSKA (reference sequence). Trimming left V 6 bases short and J 9 bases short, with 21 bases between.

At least ten counts were recorded for this clonotype. V gene TRBV5-1 combines with J gene TRBJ2-7; D may be TRBD1 (6 bases). CDR1 SGHRS and CDR2 YFSETQ come from the germline V gene. With 5 bases removed from V and 4 bases from J, the gap between germline ends came to 22 bases. The CDR3 has 16 amino acids. In DNA, the CDR3 is TGCGCCAGCAGTCCTTTGACAGGCCCCAGGAGGTACGAGCAGTACTTC. Translating gives CASSPLTGPRRYEQYF.

The sample holds a few counts of this clonotype. The V and J genes are TRBV20-1 and TRBJ2-7; D not resolved. V lost 3 bases and J lost 3, with 9 bases in between. The CDR3 sequence is 12 residues long. The V gene's germline CDR1 is DFQATT and CDR2 SNEGSKA (reference sequence). CDR3 in amino acids: CSARKDGYEQYF. Here the CDR3 DNA reads TGCAGTGCTAGGAAGGACGGCTACGAGCAGTACTTC.

This clonotype was detected only a few times. The chain recombines TRBV11-2 with TRBJ2-5; weak D call: TRBD1 (5 bases). This CDR3 region has 14 residues. Trimming stripped 5 bases from V and 4 bases from J, with 14 bases between. Germline CDR1 SGHAT, CDR2 FQNNGV. CDR3 bases: TGTGCCAGCAGCCCTAGGGGTCTGGTAGAGACCCAGTACTTC. This translates into CASSPRGLVETQYF.

This clonotype appeared many times. V usage is TRBV28 and J usage is TRBJ2-7; 7 bases line up with TRBD2. Germline CDR1 MDHEN, CDR2 SYDVKM. The CDR3 totals 14 residues. V shed 7 bases and J 8 bases; nucleotides not matched to a gene: 14. Here the CDR3 DNA reads TGTGCCAGCACCCTACGGGACTACCCCAGAAAGCAGTACTTC. This sequence encodes CASTLRDYPRKQYF.

This clonotype has only a few counts. The chain carries TRBV30 and TRBJ2-7; D may correspond to TRBD1 or TRBD2 (5 bases each). Per germline, CDR1 GTSNPN and CDR2 SVGIG (reference sequence). The length of the CDR3 is 13 residues. V gave up 0 bases and J gave up 9 bases, with 15 bases separating them. The CDR3, as DNA: TGTGCCTGGAGTGTACGATGGGGGTCCGGGCAGTACTTC. As protein: CAWSVRWGSGQYF.

About this clonotype itself: Sequence at one end of the junction differs from germline and may be a read error. The chain couples TRBV2 to TRBJ2-1; 8 bases line up with TRBD2. CDR1 SNHLY and CDR2 FYNNEI come from the germline V gene. The CDR3 has 14 amino acids. The CDR3: CASCERLASVEQFF. CDR3 coding DNA: TGTGCCAGCTGTGAGAGACTAGCGTCGGTTGAGCAGTTCTTC.

The table lists this clonotype with a count of one. This chain links TRBV2 with TRBJ1-4; D gene unclear. Germline V gene sequence: CDR1 SNHLY, CDR2 FYNNEI. The CDR3 contains 13 residues. V gave up 6 bases and J gave up 6 bases, with 11 bases separating them. The CDR3 DNA reads TGTGCCAGCAGCCGGGAGTCTGATGAAAAACTGTTTTTT. Translation gives CASSRESDEKLFF.

This clonotype showed up just a few times. V gene TRBV5-1 combines with J gene TRBJ2-3; 7 bases align to TRBD1. V lost 3 bases, J lost 3 bases, and 4 bases stayed unmatched. This CDR3 is built from 14 residues. Germline V lookup: CDR1 SGHRS, CDR2 YFSETQ. The CDR3 protein is CASSSDRVTDTQYF. The CDR3 bases are TGCGCCAGCAGCTCTGACAGGGTTACAGATACGCAGTATTTT.

This clonotype was observed a few times. V and J are TRBV5-1 and TRBJ2-2; 13 bases agree with TRBD2. CDR1 is SGHRS, CDR2 YFSETQ, per germline. Germline trimming cut 4 bases from V and 3 bases from J; bases unmatched to any gene: 6. The CDR3 has 17 residues. CDR3 sequence (DNA): TGCGCCAGCAGCGTCTGGACTAGCGGGAGTGACACCGGGGAGCTGTTTTTT. Translating gives CASSVWTSGSDTGELFF.

Many counts were recorded for this clonotype. The chain uses TRBV7-9 and TRBJ2-6; maybe TRBD1 (5 bases). The CDR3 is made up of 13 amino acids. CDR1 SEHNR and CDR2 FQNEAQ come from the germline V gene (reference sequence). The V gene lost 5 bases and the J gene lost 6 bases, with 8 bases spanning the gap. The CDR3 DNA reads TGTGCCAGCAGCCTGACAGAGGCCAACGTCCTGACTTTC. It is translated as CASSLTEANVLTF. The variable domain in full, with the rest retrieved from reference TRBV7-9 and TRBJ2-6, is DTGVSQNPRHKITKRGQNVTFRCDPISEHNRLYWYRQTLGQGPEFLTYFQNEAQLEKSRLLSDRFSAERPKGSFSTLEIQRTEQGDSAMYLCASSLTEANVLTFGAGSRLTVL.

This clonotype was detected ten times or more. The V gene is TRBV5-1, the J gene TRBJ2-7, with TRBD2 matching over 11 bases. This CDR3 contains 15 residues. CDR1 is SGHRS and CDR2 is YFSETQ in the germline V gene. V dropped 3 bases and J dropped 3; count of bases not matched to a gene: 5. The CDR3 loop is CASSSASGRNYEQYF. The CDR3 DNA reads TGCGCCAGCAGCTCCGCTAGCGGGAGGAACTACGAGCAGTACTTC.

This clonotype was counted only a few times. The genes are TRBV20-1 and TRBJ2-2; 7 bases match TRBD1. The CDR3 has 15 amino acids. Germline V gene sequence: CDR1 DFQATT, CDR2 SNEGSKA (reference sequence). V shed 2 bases and J 4 bases; nucleotides not matched to a gene: 7. CDR3 sequence: CSARPDRVGTGELFF. DNA for the CDR3: TGCAGTGCTAGACCCGACAGGGTGGGCACCGGGGAGCTGTTTTTT.

CDR3 bases: TGCGCCAGCAGCTCGACTAGCGGGAGGGCCAGCGGGGAGCTGTTTTTT. Protein: CASSSTSGRASGELFF. This rearrangement joins TRBV5-1 to TRBJ2-2; 14 bases are shared with TRBD2. This CDR3 region has 16 residues. V trimming: 3 bases; J trimming: 7 bases; junction bases outside the gene matches: 5. Germline V gives CDR1 SGHRS, CDR2 YFSETQ.

At least ten counts were recorded for this clonotype. The chain is built from TRBV6-6 and TRBJ2-5; TRBD2 is a possible D gene (6 bases). The V end was cut by 7 bases, the J end by 5 bases, with 14 bases between. CDR3 length equals 13 residues. Germline V gene sequence: CDR1 MNHNY, CDR2 SVGAGI (reference sequence). The CDR3 DNA follows: TGTGCCAGCACGGGACTCCCGGGGGAGACCCAGTACTTC. Translation gives CASTGLPGETQYF.

Concerning this clonotype: One base away lies a much larger clone, so this may be a sequencing read error. The chain carries TRBV7-6 and TRBJ2-2; possibly TRBD2 for D (5 bases). Per the germline V gene, CDR1 is SGHVS and CDR2 is FNYEAQ. Trimming pared 6 bases from V and 4 bases from J, leaving 6 bases between. The CDR3 extends over 12 amino acids. CDR3 sequence reads: CASRRGTGELFF. As DNA, the CDR3 is TGTGCCAGCAGACGGGGCACCGGGGAGCTGTTTTTT.